One sample yielded the 20 T cell receptor beta chains listed below, sequenced in a study of cytomegalovirus exposure and HLA in healthy donors. The PCR ran on 60 Vbeta and 13 Jbeta primers. Sequenced by immunoSEQ multiplex PCR; TCRdb stores in-frame clones only, minus some. Seen here are 80,000 to 95,000 clones, about four fifths observed once, and the top ten hold around 1.8%. The sequencing input was PBMCs. The source of these receptors is a woman aged 25 to 39 in good health and CMV-seronegative.

The rearrangement uses TRBV4-1 and TRBJ2-6; 8 bases match TRBD1. V dropped 6 bases and J dropped 0; count of bases not matched to a gene: 4. The CDR3 has 16 amino acids. CDR1 is MGHRA and CDR2 is YSYEKL in the germline V gene. The CDR3 sequence is CASRRQGNSGANVLTF. CDR3 nucleotide sequence: TGCGCCAGCAGAAGACAGGGGAACTCTGGGGCCAACGTCCTGACTTTC.

This clone was seen a single time. This rearrangement joins TRBV18 to TRBJ1-1; weak D call: TRBD1 (5 bases). The V and J ends lost 2 bases and 10 bases respectively, with 8 bases between them. Germline CDR1 and CDR2: KGHSH and LQKENI. The CDR3 runs to 11 residues. CDR3 coding DNA: TGTGCCAGCTCACCAGGGAGGGGAGCTTTCTTT. This encodes CASSPGRGAFF.

The V call is TRBV2, the J call TRBJ2-3, with D possibly being TRBD2 (6 bases). The V end was cut by 3 bases, the J end by 2 bases, with 12 bases between. The CDR3 runs to 15 residues. Germline CDR1 reads SNHLY; CDR2 reads FYNNEI. The CDR3: CASSDTSRATDTQYF. CDR3 nucleotides: TGTGCCAGCAGTGATACTAGCAGGGCCACAGATACGCAGTATTTT.

The J gene is TRBJ2-2, the V gene TRBV14; 10 bases line up with TRBD1. CDR3 size: 14 residues. Germline CDR1 is SGHDN and CDR2 is FVKESK. V lost 5 bases, J lost 4 bases, and 1 base stayed unmatched. The CDR3 DNA sequence: TGTGCCAGCAGCGGGGACAGGGGCACCGGGGAGCTGTTTTTT. The encoded protein is CASSGDRGTGELFF.

The genes are TRBV5-1 and TRBJ1-5, with unresolved D. Germline loops: CDR1 SGHRS, CDR2 YFSETQ. Trimming removed 0 bases at V and 4 bases at J, with 11 bases between. CDR3 length equals 15 residues. The CDR3 spells CASSLVTGGNQPQHF. The CDR3 region has the DNA TGCGCCAGCAGCTTGGTGACCGGAGGGAATCAGCCCCAGCATTTT.

As DNA, the CDR3 is TGCGCCAGCAGCTCTCCCCCCGCGGGCACAGATACGCAGTATTTT. This encodes CASSSPPAGTDTQYF. The V call is TRBV5-1, the J call TRBJ2-3; the D is unclear. This CDR3 has 15 amino acids. Germline assignment: CDR1 SGHRS and CDR2 YFSETQ. Trimming took 3 bases from V and 1 from J, leaving 12 bases between them.

The gene calls are TRBV7-3 and TRBJ2-2; 12 nucleotides agree with TRBD2. V was pared by 5 bases and J by 6 bases, with 7 bases of the junction left unmatched. This CDR3 region has 16 residues. Germline V lookup: CDR1 SGHTA, CDR2 FQGTGA. CDR3 nucleotides: TGTGCCAGCAGCCAACGGACTAGCGGGAATGCCGGGGAGCTGTTTTTT. Protein: CASSQRTSGNAGELFF.

This chain uses TRBV7-3 with TRBJ2-1; no reliable D call. V was clipped by 1 base and J by 5 bases, with 12 bases between them. The CDR3 consists of 15 residues. Germline V CDR1 and CDR2: SGHTA, FQGTGA. The CDR3 DNA reads as TGTGCCAGCAGCTTAAGACACGGAACGGACAATGAGCAGTTCTTC. This translates into CASSLRHGTDNEQFF.

The rearrangement joins TRBV19 to TRBJ1-5; D is possibly TRBD1 (6 bases). The CDR3 is made up of 14 amino acids. Germline V lookup: CDR1 LNHDA, CDR2 SQIVND (reference sequence). The V end was cut by 1 base, the J end by 4 bases, with 8 bases between. The DNA of the CDR3 is TGTGCCAGTAGTATAGCAGGGGCGAATCAGCCCCAGCATTTT. Its translation is CASSIAGANQPQHF.

This clone was observed a few times. This rearrangement joins TRBV7-9 to TRBJ2-5; 8 bases match TRBD2. V gave up 0 bases and J gave up 2 bases; unmatched junction bases: 8. There are 17 residues in the CDR3. Germline V gene sequence: CDR1 SEHNR, CDR2 FQNEAQ (reference sequence). The CDR3 region has the DNA TGTGCCAGCAGCTTAGCGCGGTTAGCGGGACGGCAAGAGACCCAGTACTTC. As protein: CASSLARLAGRQETQYF.

This chain links TRBV12-2 with TRBJ1-1; the table's D gene call, TRBD1, was not cross checked with the DNA. TRBV12-2 is flagged as a pseudogene. This CDR3 comprises 17 residues. In DNA form, the CDR3 reads TGTGCAAGTCGAAGCAGACAAAGGGGGTTCGGGAACACTGAAGCTTTCTTT. Its protein product is CASRSRQRGFGNTEAFF.

V and J are TRBV7-3 and TRBJ2-1, with TRBD1 matching 9 bases. The germline gives CDR1 SGHTA, CDR2 FQGTGA. Trimming at V came to 5 bases and at J to 5 bases, leaving 4 bases not matched to a gene. The CDR3 is 14 amino acids. CDR3 nucleotide sequence: TGTGCCAGCAGCAGACGGACAGGGGACAATGAGCAGTTCTTC. Protein: CASSRRTGDNEQFF.

The gene calls are TRBV4-1 and TRBJ2-1; 11 bases are shared with TRBD2. The junction had 8 bases not matched to a gene; V was cut back by 4 bases and J by 9 bases. The germline V gene encodes CDR1 MGHRA and CDR2 YSYEKL. The length of the CDR3 is 15 residues. The DNA for the CDR3 is TGCGCCAGCAGCCTGACTAGCGGGATGCTCAGTGAGCAGTTCTTC. It codes for CASSLTSGMLSEQFF.

This clone has a single count. The chain couples TRBV7-3 to TRBJ2-3; no clear D. This CDR3 comprises 13 residues. V lost 1 base, J lost 4 bases, and 6 bases lay in between. From germline, CDR1 is SGHTA and CDR2 FQGTGA. The CDR3 region is CASSLNSPDTQYF. CDR3 nucleotides: TGTGCCAGCAGCTTAAACTCCCCAGATACGCAGTATTTT.

This chain joins TRBV11-2 and TRBJ2-7; D remains unclear. The CDR3 length is 13 residues. The germline V gene encodes CDR1 SGHAT and CDR2 FQNNGV. The V and J ends lost 8 bases and 2 bases respectively, with 13 bases between them. The CDR3 protein is CASRPIEAYEQYF. CDR3 nucleotides: TGTGCCAGCCGCCCGATAGAAGCCTACGAGCAGTACTTC.

Of note for this clone: At one end the junction does not follow the germline gene, possibly because of a read error. The chain has TRBV4-1 and TRBJ2-7; 11 bases are a match to TRBD1. From germline, CDR1 is MGHRA and CDR2 YSYEKL. This CDR3 has 17 amino acids. The DNA for the CDR3 is TGCGCCAGCAGTCAAGGACAGGGGGCCAGCCTCGTCTACGAGCAGTACTTC. Amino acid sequence: CASSQGQGASLVYEQYF.

This chain joins TRBV12-2 and TRBJ2-5; the table's D call TRBD2 went unverified against the DNA. TRBV12-2 is marked as a pseudogene. This CDR3 region has 18 residues. CDR3 protein: CASRRGGLAGGTKETQYF. For the CDR3, the DNA is TGTGCAAGTCGCAGGGGGGGACTAGCGGGAGGTACTAAAGAGACCCAGTACTTC.

The chain combines TRBV4-3 with TRBJ1-5; TRBD1 matches 9 bases. J lost 7 bases, V lost 0 bases, and 4 bases had no gene match. The CDR3 has 15 residues. CDR1 LGHNA and CDR2 YSLEER come from the germline V gene. The CDR3 loop reads CASSQDSDRGQPQHF. CDR3 DNA sequence: TGCGCCAGCAGCCAAGATTCTGACAGGGGGCAGCCCCAGCATTTT.

V gene TRBV25-1 combines with J gene TRBJ2-5; tentative D call: TRBD2 (6 bases). Germline CDR1 MGHDK, CDR2 SYGVNS. This CDR3 is 15 amino acids long. V was clipped by 5 bases and J by 4 bases, with 17 bases between them. The CDR3 sequence is CASSTLRDFTETQYF. Written as DNA, the CDR3 is TGTGCCAGCAGTACACTTCGGGACTTTACAGAGACCCAGTACTTC.

This sequence joins TRBV6-1 and TRBJ1-5, with 10 nucleotides matching TRBD1. The CDR3 totals 15 residues. V dropped 7 bases and J dropped 3; count of bases not matched to a gene: 6. The V gene's germline CDR1 is MNHNS and CDR2 SASEGT. The CDR3 DNA follows: TGTGCCAGCACTTGGACAGGGGGGTACAATCAGCCCCAGCATTTT. This codes for CASTWTGGYNQPQHF.